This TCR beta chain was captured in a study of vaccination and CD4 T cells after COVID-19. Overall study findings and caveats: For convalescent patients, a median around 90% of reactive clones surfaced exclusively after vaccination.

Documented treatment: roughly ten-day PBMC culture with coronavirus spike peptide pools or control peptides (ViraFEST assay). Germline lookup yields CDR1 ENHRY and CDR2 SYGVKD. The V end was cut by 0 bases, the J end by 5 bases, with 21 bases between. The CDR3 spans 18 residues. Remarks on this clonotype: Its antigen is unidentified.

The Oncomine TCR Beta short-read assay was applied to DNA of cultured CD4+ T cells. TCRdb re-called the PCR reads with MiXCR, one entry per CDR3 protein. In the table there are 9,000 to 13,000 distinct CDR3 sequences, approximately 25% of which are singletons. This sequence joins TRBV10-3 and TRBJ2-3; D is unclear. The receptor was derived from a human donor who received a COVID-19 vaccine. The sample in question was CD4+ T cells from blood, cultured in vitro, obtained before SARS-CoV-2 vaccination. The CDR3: CAISESKVRLSLGDTQYF. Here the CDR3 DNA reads TGTGCCATCAGTGAGTCGAAGGTGCGTTTGTCCCTAGGAGATACGCAGTATTTT.